This TCR beta chain was sequenced in a study of human T cells and chemical hapten exposure. About the research overall: Mainly, slight library volume differences in the pool made TCR yields vary.

Remarks on this clonotype: Its ends do not fully match the called genes, so a read error is possible.

From the RACE reads, TCRdb called clonotypes with MiXCR, one entry per CDR3 protein. The sample lists approximately 34,000 distinct CDR3 sequences, roughly 5% seen once, with 13% in the top ten. Germline CDR1 SGHTA, CDR2 FQGNSA. The CDR3 contains 14 residues. Time point meaning: healthy volunteer bleed at 6 weeks. Extraction of total RNA was performed on unfractionated whole blood. This receptor was taken from a human donor in good health. Some clones in this sample may be carry-over from other donors' samples. Sequenced material: whole blood. The chain combines TRBV7-2 with TRBJ1-1, with 7 nucleotides matching TRBD1. CDR3 residues: CVSSLASRGTEAFF. The CDR3 bases are TGTGTCAGCAGCTTAGCGTCCAGGGGGACTGAAGCTTTCTTT.